This T cell receptor beta chain was recovered during a study of blood T cells in healthy people across ages. V shed 1 base, J shed 3 bases, and the junction held 0 bases outside the gene matches. Germline V gene sequence: CDR1 SGHDN, CDR2 FVKESK. The CDR3 is 14 amino acids. Primed by a sample-barcoded 5' primer and a J-beta primer mix, a second PCR proceeded for roughly 7 to 11 cycles. Every molecule of cDNA carried a tag from a template-switch adaptor with 12 random nucleotides. TCRdb analysed the 5' RACE reads with MiXCR anew, one entry per CDR3 protein. The sample includes around 800,000 distinct CDR3 sequences, around 62% of them seen just once.

This clonotype was sampled from a man aged 30 to 45 in good health. Source material: blood. The chain combines TRBV14 with TRBJ2-4; TRBD2 matches 7 bases. Written as DNA, the CDR3 is TGTGCCAGCAGCCAAGGGGGGGGCAAAAACATTCAGTACTTC. This translates into CASSQGGGKNIQYF.